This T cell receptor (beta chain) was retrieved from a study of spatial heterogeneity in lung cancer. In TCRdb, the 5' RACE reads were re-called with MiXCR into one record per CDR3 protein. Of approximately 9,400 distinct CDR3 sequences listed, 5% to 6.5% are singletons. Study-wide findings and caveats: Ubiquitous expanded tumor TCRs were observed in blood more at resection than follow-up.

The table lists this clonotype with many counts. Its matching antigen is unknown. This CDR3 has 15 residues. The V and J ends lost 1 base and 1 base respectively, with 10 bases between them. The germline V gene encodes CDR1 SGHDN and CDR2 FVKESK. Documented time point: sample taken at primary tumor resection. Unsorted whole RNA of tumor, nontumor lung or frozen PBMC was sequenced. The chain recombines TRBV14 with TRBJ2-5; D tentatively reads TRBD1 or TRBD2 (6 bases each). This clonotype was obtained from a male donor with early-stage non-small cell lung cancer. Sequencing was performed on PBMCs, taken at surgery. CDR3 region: CASSQVGGLQETQYF. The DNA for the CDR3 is TGTGCCAGCAGCCAAGTGGGGGGCCTCCAAGAGACCCAGTACTTC.